This T cell receptor (beta chain) was identified in a study of tumor-infiltrating lymphocytes in primary liver carcinoma. As for the study in general: T1-T3 N0M0 was the stage of the tumors, which were about 4.2 to 11 cm across.

General study findings and limits: Significantly larger top-250-clone fractions were found in tumors than in blood (p = 0.039).

This clonotype was detected only a few times. The target antigen is unknown. A much larger clone sits a single nucleotide away, making a read error possible. The study co-extracted DNA and RNA from roughly 20-30 mg of unsorted bulk tissue. Each participant had primary liver carcinoma, and surgical resection was the treatment. The template, around 520 ng total RNA, yielded TCR beta cDNA made with a constant-region primer. ARM-PCR was slightly modified, and three nested multiplex PCR rounds with it gave rise to the TCR beta libraries. TCRdb re-analysed the multiplex PCR reads in MiXCR, keeping a single row per CDR3 protein. This sample has about 100,000 distinct CDR3 sequences, with just over 65% found just once. Sequenced: tumor-adjacent normal liver tissue. This clonotype was obtained from a man between 35 and 55 years old with primary liver carcinoma and hepatitis B virus infection.

CDR3 amino acids: CASSYSIYRPNQPQHF. CDR3 in DNA: TGTGCCAGCAGTTACTCGATATACAGACCCAATCAGCCCCAGCATTTT. V gene TRBV6-6 combines with J gene TRBJ1-5, with unresolved D. The V end lost 0 bases, the J end lost 3 bases, and 12 bases lay between the germline ends. This CDR3 region has 16 residues. The germline V gene has CDR1 MNHNY and CDR2 SVGAGI (reference sequence).